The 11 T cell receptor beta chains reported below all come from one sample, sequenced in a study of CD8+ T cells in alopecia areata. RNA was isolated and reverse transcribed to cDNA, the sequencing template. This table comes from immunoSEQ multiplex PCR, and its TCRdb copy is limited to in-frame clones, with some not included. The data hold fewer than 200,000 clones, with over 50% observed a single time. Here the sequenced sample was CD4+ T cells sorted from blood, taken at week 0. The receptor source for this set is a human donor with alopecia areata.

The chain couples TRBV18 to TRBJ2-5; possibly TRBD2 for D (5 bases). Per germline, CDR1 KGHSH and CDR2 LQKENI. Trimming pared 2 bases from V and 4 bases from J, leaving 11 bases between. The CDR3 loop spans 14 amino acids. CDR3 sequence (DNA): TGTGCCAGCTCACCAGTGGACTTAACAGAGACCCAGTACTTC. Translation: CASSPVDLTETQYF.

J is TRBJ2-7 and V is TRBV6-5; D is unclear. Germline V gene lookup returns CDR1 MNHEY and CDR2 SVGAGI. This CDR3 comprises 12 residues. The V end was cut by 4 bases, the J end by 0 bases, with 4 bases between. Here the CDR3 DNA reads TGTGCCAGCAGTTCTCTCTCCTACGAGCAGTACTTC. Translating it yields CASSSLSYEQYF.

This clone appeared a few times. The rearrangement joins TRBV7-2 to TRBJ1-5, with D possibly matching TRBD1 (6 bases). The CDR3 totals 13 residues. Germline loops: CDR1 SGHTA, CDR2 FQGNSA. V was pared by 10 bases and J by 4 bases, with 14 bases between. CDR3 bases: TGTGCCACTGCACAGGGAAGGAATCAGCCCCAGCATTTT. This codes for CATAQGRNQPQHF.

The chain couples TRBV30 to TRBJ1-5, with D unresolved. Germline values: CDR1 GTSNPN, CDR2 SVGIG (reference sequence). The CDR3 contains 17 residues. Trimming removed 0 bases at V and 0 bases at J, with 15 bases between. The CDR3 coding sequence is TGTGCCTGGAGTGTAGTCGGCGGCAAGGTTAGCAATCAGCCCCAGCATTTT. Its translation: CAWSVVGGKVSNQPQHF.

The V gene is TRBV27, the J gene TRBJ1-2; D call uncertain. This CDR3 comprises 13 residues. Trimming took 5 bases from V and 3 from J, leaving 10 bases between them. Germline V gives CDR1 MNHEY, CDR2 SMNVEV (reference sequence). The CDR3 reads CASSGSADYGYTF. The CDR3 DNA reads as TGTGCCAGCAGTGGGAGTGCGGACTATGGCTACACCTTC.

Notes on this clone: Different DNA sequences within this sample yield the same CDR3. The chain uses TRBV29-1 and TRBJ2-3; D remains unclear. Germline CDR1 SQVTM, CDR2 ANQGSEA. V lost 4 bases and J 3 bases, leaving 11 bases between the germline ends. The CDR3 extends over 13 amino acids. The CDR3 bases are TGCAGCGTTGGTGGCAGGTCTACAGATACGCAGTATTTT. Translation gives CSVGGRSTDTQYF.

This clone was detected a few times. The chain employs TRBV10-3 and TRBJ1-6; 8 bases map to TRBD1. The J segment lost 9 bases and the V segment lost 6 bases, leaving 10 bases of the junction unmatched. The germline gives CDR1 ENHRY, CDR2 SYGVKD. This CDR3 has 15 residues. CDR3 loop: CAIRGLTGEGSPLHF. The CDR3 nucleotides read TGTGCCATCAGAGGACTGACAGGGGAAGGTTCACCCCTCCACTTT.

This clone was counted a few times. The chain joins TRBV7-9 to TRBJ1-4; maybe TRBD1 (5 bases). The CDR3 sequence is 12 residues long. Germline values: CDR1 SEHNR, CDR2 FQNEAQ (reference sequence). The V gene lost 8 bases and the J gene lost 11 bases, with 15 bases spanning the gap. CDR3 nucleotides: TGTGCCAGCCAATCAGAGGGGCAGAAACTGTTTTTT. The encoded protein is CASQSEGQKLFF.

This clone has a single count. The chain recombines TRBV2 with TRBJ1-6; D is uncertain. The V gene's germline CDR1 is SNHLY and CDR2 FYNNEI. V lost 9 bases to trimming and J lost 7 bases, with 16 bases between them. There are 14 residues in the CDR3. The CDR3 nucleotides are TGTGCCAGGACGCCACCGACGGTGAATTCACCCCTCCACTTT. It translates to CARTPPTVNSPLHF.

CDR3 loop: CSVEVGPSSYEQYF. As DNA, the CDR3 is TGCAGCGTTGAAGTGGGTCCCAGTTCCTACGAGCAGTACTTC. The chain links TRBV29-1 to TRBJ2-7; D ambiguous. The V gene lost 1 base and the J gene lost 1 base, with 11 bases spanning the gap. Germline CDR1 SQVTM, CDR2 ANQGSEA. The CDR3 has 14 amino acids.

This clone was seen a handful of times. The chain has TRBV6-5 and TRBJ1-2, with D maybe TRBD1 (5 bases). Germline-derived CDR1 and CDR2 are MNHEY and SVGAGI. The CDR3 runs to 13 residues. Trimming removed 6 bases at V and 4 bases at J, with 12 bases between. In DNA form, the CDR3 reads TGTGCCAGCAGCTGGGGGGGGTTCTATGGCTACACCTTC. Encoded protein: CASSWGGFYGYTF.